This record looks at one T cell receptor beta chain sequence and its context. The target antigen is unknown. This entry is derived from a study of monozygotic twins with inflammatory bowel disease. The CDR3 is made up of 13 amino acids. TCRdb reprocessed the 5' RACE reads, keeping one entry per CDR3 protein, no DNA. The sample data list about 300,000 distinct CDR3 sequences. General study findings and limits: The inverse Simpson measure of TCRbeta diversity was lower in IBD patients than in healthy co-twins.

The chain employs TRBV12-3 or TRBV12-4 and TRBJ1-2. Sequenced input: blood. This sequence was found in a human donor with ulcerative colitis or Crohn's disease, or a healthy co-twin of an affected twin (not recorded which). The CDR3 region is CASRQTGYYGYTF.